Following are 18 T cell receptor beta chains from one sample sequenced in a study of blood T cells in healthy people across ages. The authors ran a second PCR of roughly 6 to 12 cycles using a sample-barcoded 5' primer and a J-beta primer mix. TCRdb called the 5' RACE reads again in MiXCR, with one record for every CDR3 protein. The sample shows 500,000 to 650,000 distinct CDR3 sequences, 25% to 35% of them seen only once. These data were also filed under a second study, of T cells of mothers and their children.

Sequenced sample: blood. The source of these receptors is a boy between 2 and 10 years old in good health.

There are a few counts of this clonotype. J is TRBJ2-4 and V is TRBV10-3, with TRBD2 as a possible D gene (6 bases). The CDR3 loop spans 14 amino acids. Per germline, CDR1 ENHRY and CDR2 SYGVKD. Trimming left V 6 bases short and J 1 base short, with 10 bases between. Here the CDR3 reads CAISPGEAKNIQYF. The CDR3 DNA reads as TGTGCCATCAGCCCGGGAGAGGCCAAAAACATTCAGTACTTC.

This clonotype was picked up a small number of times. The V and J genes are TRBV7-9 and TRBJ1-3, with 7 bases that match TRBD1. Germline V gene lookup returns CDR1 SEHNR and CDR2 FQNEAQ (reference sequence). The CDR3 contains 15 residues. V shed 5 bases and J 4 bases; nucleotides not matched to a gene: 8. CDR3 nucleotides: TGTGCCAGCAGCGCAGCGCGGACAGGAGGAAACACCATATATTTT. This translates into CASSAARTGGNTIYF.

This chain connects TRBV28 to TRBJ2-3; maybe TRBD2 (6 bases). The V end was cut by 3 bases, the J end by 3 bases, with 19 bases between. The CDR3 covers 17 residues. From germline, CDR1 is MDHEN and CDR2 SYDVKM. The CDR3 nucleotides read TGTGCCAGCAGTTTCTCTCCCCGGGAGTTTAAAACAGATACGCAGTATTTT. Translation: CASSFSPREFKTDTQYF.

This clonotype has more than one count but fewer than ten. The V call is TRBV20-1, the J call TRBJ2-5; perhaps TRBD2 as D (6 bases). CDR1 and CDR2 (germline): DFQATT, SNEGSKA (reference sequence). The CDR3 loop spans 14 amino acids. Trimming cost V 7 bases and J 5 bases, with 20 bases left between them. The CDR3 DNA reads TGCAGTGTTGACCGGCCGGGGGTGTCGGAGACCCAGTACTTC. Translation: CSVDRPGVSETQYF.

The chain recombines TRBV12-3 or TRBV12-4 with TRBJ1-5; D is unresolved. The V end lost 5 bases, the J end lost 5 bases, and 19 bases lay between the germline ends. There are 16 residues in the CDR3. The CDR3 DNA follows: TGTGCCAGCAGTCCGTCCCAGAAATCAAGGGATCAGCCCCAGCATTTT. Its translation: CASSPSQKSRDQPQHF.

This clonotype was picked up a small number of times. The chain couples TRBV6-6 to TRBJ2-7; D gene ambiguous. The ends were cut back, 3 bases at V and 7 bases at J, with 19 bases in the middle. Germline V gives CDR1 MNHNY, CDR2 SVGAGI (reference sequence). This CDR3 is built from 15 residues. CDR3 loop: CASSYFWGSVGEQYF. The CDR3, as DNA: TGTGCCAGCAGTTATTTTTGGGGTTCCGTTGGGGAGCAGTACTTC.

The rearrangement uses TRBV19 and TRBJ2-4, with D perhaps TRBD2 (5 bases). Germline values: CDR1 LNHDA, CDR2 SQIVND (reference sequence). V shed 2 bases and J shed 7 bases, with 12 bases lying between them. The CDR3 is 14 residues long. DNA for the CDR3: TGTGCCAGTAGTATATCGGGTCGAGGGAACATTCAGTACTTC. Amino acid sequence: CASSISGRGNIQYF. Using reference TRBV19 and TRBJ2-4 for the parts outside the CDR3, the full variable domain is DGGITQSPKYLFRKEGQNVTLSCEQNLNHDAMYWYRQDPGQGLRLIYYSQIVNDFQKGDIAEGYSVSREKKESFPLTVTSAQKNPTAFYLCASSISGRGNIQYFGAGTRLSVL.

V is TRBV5-1 and J is TRBJ2-5, with TRBD2 identical over 13 bases. The trim removed 0 bases at V and 0 bases at J, leaving 5 bases unmatched. This CDR3 is built from 18 residues. The germline V gene has CDR1 SGHRS and CDR2 YFSETQ. For the CDR3, the DNA is TGCGCCAGCAGCTTGGTCGGACTAGCGGGAGCGTACCAAGAGACCCAGTACTTC. Amino acid sequence: CASSLVGLAGAYQETQYF.

The rearrangement links TRBV6-6 to TRBJ2-1; TRBD2 agrees at 7 bases. The J call may be in error: the DNA end matches TRBJ2-7 better. Germline V gene lookup returns CDR1 MNHNY and CDR2 SVGAGI (reference sequence). CDR3 length equals 15 residues. The CDR3: CASKLKAGAPYEQYF. CDR3 coding DNA: TGTGCCAGCAAGCTCAAGGCGGGAGCGCCCTACGAGCAGTACTTC.

This clonotype has just a few counts. This chain connects TRBV20-1 to TRBJ2-5; tentatively, D is TRBD1 or TRBD2 (6 bases each). Germline V gene lookup returns CDR1 DFQATT and CDR2 SNEGSKA (reference sequence). The CDR3 extends over 14 amino acids. With 7 bases removed from V and 5 bases from J, the gap between germline ends came to 20 bases. The CDR3 DNA reads TGCAGTGTCAACCGGTGGGGGGCCGGGGAGACCCAGTACTTC. It specifies CSVNRWGAGETQYF.

This clonotype has a handful of counts. V is TRBV5-5 and J is TRBJ2-6; unclear D gene. Germline lookup yields CDR1 SGHKS and CDR2 YYEKEE (reference sequence). V lost 4 bases and J lost 0, with 14 bases in between. CDR3 length: 17 residues. This chain's CDR3 is CASSPPGSRSGANVLTF. Written as DNA, the CDR3 is TGTGCCAGCAGCCCGCCTGGCTCGCGCTCTGGGGCCAACGTCCTGACTTTC.

The V call is TRBV2, the J call TRBJ1-2, with D tentatively TRBD1 (5 bases). CDR1 is SNHLY and CDR2 is FYNNEI in the germline V gene. The CDR3 has 12 residues. V lost 7 bases and J lost 2, with 8 bases in between. The CDR3 is CASIQGNYGYTF. The CDR3 DNA sequence: TGTGCCAGCATCCAGGGAAACTATGGCTACACCTTC.

The chain employs TRBV5-5 and TRBJ1-1; 9 positions agree with TRBD1. The germline CDR1 and CDR2 sequences are SGHKS and YYEKEE (reference sequence). This CDR3 is 13 amino acids long. Trimming at V came to 4 bases and at J to 7 bases, leaving 5 bases not matched to a gene. The CDR3 loop reads CASSQPGQGEAFF. The DNA of the CDR3 is TGTGCCAGCAGCCAGCCGGGACAGGGTGAAGCTTTCTTT. Full variable domain (remainder filled in from reference TRBV5-5 and TRBJ1-1): DAGVTQSPTHLIKTRGQQVTLRCSPISGHKSVSWYQQVLGQGPQFIFQYYEKEERGRGNFPDRFSARQFPNYSSELNVNALLLGDSALYLCASSQPGQGEAFFGQGTRLTVV.

V and J are TRBV12-3 or TRBV12-4 and TRBJ2-5; 8 positions agree with TRBD2. The CDR3 spans 16 residues. Trimming cost V 5 bases and J 2 bases; bases outside gene matches: 10. CDR3: CASSGARTSMQETQYF. CDR3 nucleotide sequence: TGTGCCAGCAGTGGGGCCCGGACTAGCATGCAAGAGACCCAGTACTTC.

The J gene is TRBJ2-1, the V gene TRBV20-1; D is unresolved. V was trimmed by 2 bases and J by 4 bases, leaving 9 bases between them. CDR3 length: 13 amino acids. Germline V lookup: CDR1 DFQATT, CDR2 SNEGSKA (reference sequence). In DNA form, the CDR3 reads TGCAGTGCTAGATGGGGTACTTACAATGAGCAGTTCTTC. Residues: CSARWGTYNEQFF.

This rearrangement joins TRBV2 to TRBJ2-6; D ambiguous. V shed 3 bases and J shed 0 bases, with 9 bases lying between them. Germline-derived CDR1 and CDR2 are SNHLY and FYNNEI. The CDR3 has 16 residues. The CDR3: CASSDRPSSGANVLTF. CDR3 DNA sequence: TGTGCCAGCAGTGACAGGCCTAGCTCTGGGGCCAACGTCCTGACTTTC. The variable domain in full, completed from reference TRBV2 and TRBJ2-6, reads EPEVTQTPSHQVTQMGQEVILRCVPISNHLYFYWYRQILGQKVEFLVSFYNNEISEKSEIFDDQFSVERPDGSNFTLKIRSTKLEDSAMYFCASSDRPSSGANVLTFGAGSRLTVL.

V gene TRBV10-3 combines with J gene TRBJ2-5; D is possibly TRBD2 (5 bases). The CDR3 is made up of 13 amino acids. Trimming left V 6 bases short and J 2 bases short, with 10 bases between. Germline CDR1 ENHRY, CDR2 SYGVKD. The CDR3 DNA sequence: TGTGCCATCAGGGACGGCGGGCAAGAGACCCAGTACTTC. This sequence encodes CAIRDGGQETQYF.

The genes are TRBV12-3 or TRBV12-4 and TRBJ1-5; possibly TRBD1 for D (5 bases). The CDR3 is made up of 17 amino acids. Trimming stripped 1 base from V and 1 base from J, with 14 bases between. In DNA, the CDR3 is TGTGCCAGCAGTTTAGTAGTTTTGAGGGACAGCAATCAGCCCCAGCATTTT. It is translated as CASSLVVLRDSNQPQHF.